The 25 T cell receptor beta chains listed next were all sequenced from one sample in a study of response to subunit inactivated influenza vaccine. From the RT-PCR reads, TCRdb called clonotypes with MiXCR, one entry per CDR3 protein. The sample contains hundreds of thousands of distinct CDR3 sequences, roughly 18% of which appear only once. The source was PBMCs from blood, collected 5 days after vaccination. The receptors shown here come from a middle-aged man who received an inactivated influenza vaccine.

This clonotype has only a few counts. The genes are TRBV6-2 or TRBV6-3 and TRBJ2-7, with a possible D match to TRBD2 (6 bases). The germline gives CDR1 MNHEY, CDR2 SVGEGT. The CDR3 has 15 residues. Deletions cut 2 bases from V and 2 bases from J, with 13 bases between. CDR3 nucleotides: TGTGCCAGCAGTTACGGATACGGGAGTACCTACGAGCAGTACTTC. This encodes CASSYGYGSTYEQYF.

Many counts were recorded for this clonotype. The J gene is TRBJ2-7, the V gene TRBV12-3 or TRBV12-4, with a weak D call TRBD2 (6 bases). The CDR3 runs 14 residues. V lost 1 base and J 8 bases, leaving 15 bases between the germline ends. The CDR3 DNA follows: TGTGCCAGCAGTTTAGTAGGGAGGCCGGGACAGCAGTACTTC. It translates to CASSLVGRPGQQYF.

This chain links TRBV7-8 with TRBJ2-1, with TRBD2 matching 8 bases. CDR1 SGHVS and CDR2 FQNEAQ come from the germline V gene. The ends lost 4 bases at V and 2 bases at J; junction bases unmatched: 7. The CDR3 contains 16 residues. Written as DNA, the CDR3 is TGTGCCAGCAGCTCGGGACTAGAAGTGGCCTACAATGAGCAGTTCTTC. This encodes CASSSGLEVAYNEQFF.

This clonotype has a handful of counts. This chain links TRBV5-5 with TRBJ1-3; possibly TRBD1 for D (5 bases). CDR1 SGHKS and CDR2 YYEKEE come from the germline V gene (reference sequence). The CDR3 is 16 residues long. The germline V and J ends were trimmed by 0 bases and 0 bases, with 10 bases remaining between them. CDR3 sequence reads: CASSLAEGISGNTIYF. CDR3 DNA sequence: TGTGCCAGCAGCTTGGCCGAGGGGATCTCTGGAAACACCATATATTTT.

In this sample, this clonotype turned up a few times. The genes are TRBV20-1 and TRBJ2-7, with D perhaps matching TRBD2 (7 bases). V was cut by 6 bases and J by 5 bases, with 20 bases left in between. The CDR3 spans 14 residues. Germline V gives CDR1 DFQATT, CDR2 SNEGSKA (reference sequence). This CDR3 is CSAQGGEFSHEQYF. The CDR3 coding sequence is TGCAGTGCCCAAGGGGGGGAGTTTTCCCACGAGCAGTACTTC.

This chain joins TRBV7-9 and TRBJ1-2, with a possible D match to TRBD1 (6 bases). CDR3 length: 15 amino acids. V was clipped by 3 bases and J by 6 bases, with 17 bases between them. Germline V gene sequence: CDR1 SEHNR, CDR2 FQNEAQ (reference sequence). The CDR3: CASSLLTQGSDGYTF. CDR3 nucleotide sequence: TGTGCCAGCAGCTTGTTAACCCAGGGGAGTGATGGCTACACCTTC.

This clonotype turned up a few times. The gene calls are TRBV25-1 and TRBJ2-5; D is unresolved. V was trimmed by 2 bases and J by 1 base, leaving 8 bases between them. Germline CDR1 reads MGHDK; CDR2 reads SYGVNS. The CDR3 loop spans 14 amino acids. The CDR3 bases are TGTGCCAGCAGTGAACCAATCGTCCAAGAGACCCAGTACTTC. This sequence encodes CASSEPIVQETQYF.

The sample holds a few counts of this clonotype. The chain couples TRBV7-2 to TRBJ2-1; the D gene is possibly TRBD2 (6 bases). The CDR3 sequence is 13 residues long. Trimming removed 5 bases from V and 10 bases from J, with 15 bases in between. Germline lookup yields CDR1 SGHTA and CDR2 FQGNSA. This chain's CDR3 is CASSTPGVREQFF. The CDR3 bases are TGTGCCAGCAGCACCCCGGGGGTTCGGGAGCAGTTCTTC.

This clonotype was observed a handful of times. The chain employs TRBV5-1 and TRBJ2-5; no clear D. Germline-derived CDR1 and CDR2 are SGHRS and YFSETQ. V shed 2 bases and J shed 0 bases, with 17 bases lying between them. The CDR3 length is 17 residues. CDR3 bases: TGCGCCAGCAGCTTAAAGGGAAGTCAGTCGTACCAAGAGACCCAGTACTTC. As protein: CASSLKGSQSYQETQYF.

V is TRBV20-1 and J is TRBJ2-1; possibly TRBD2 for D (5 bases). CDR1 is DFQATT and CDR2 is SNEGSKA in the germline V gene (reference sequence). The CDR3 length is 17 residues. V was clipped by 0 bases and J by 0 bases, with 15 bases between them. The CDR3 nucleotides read TGCAGTGCTAGAGAAGGTGGTAGCGCGAGCTCCTACAATGAGCAGTTCTTC. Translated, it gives CSAREGGSASSYNEQFF.

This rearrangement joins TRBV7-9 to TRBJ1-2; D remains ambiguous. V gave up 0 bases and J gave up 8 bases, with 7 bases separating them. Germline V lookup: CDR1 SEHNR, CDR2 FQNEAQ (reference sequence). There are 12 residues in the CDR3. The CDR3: CASSLAREGYTF. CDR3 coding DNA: TGTGCCAGCAGCTTAGCGCGAGAGGGCTACACCTTC.

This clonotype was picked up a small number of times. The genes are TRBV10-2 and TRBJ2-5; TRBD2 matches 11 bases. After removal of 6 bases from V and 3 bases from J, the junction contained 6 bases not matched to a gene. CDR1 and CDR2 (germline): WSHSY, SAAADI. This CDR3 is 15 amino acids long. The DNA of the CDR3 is TGCGCCAGCAGAAGACTAGCGGGGCACAAAGAGACCCAGTACTTC. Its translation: CASRRLAGHKETQYF.

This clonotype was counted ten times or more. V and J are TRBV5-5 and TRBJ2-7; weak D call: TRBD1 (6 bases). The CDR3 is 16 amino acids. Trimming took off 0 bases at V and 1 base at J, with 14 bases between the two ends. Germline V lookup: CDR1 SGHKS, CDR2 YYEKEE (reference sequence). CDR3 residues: CASSLGTALTSYEQYF. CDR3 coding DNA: TGTGCCAGCAGCTTGGGGACAGCCCTAACTTCCTACGAGCAGTACTTC. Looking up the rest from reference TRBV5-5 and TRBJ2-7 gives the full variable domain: DAGVTQSPTHLIKTRGQQVTLRCSPISGHKSVSWYQQVLGQGPQFIFQYYEKEERGRGNFPDRFSARQFPNYSSELNVNALLLGDSALYLCASSLGTALTSYEQYFGPGTRLTVT.

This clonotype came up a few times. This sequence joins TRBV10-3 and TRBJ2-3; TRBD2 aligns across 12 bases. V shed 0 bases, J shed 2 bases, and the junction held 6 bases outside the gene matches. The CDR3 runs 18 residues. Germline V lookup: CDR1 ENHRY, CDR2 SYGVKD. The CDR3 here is CAISESKLAGGNTDTQYF. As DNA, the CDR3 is TGTGCCATCAGTGAGTCGAAACTAGCGGGGGGAAACACAGATACGCAGTATTTT.

CDR3 bases: TGTGCCATCAGTGACCCGGGACATTTGGACAACTATGGCTACACCTTC. This codes for CAISDPGHLDNYGYTF. The V call is TRBV10-3, the J call TRBJ1-2; the D gene is possibly TRBD1 (6 bases). There are 16 residues in the CDR3. The germline V gene has CDR1 ENHRY and CDR2 SYGVKD. V was shortened by 3 bases and J by 2 bases, with 16 bases between the two germline ends.

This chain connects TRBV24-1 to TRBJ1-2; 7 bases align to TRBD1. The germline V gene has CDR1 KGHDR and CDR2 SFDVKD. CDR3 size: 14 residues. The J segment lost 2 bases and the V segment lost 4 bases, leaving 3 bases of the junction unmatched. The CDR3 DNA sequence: TGTGCCACCAGTGAGACGGACAGGAACTATGGCTACACCTTC. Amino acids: CATSETDRNYGYTF.

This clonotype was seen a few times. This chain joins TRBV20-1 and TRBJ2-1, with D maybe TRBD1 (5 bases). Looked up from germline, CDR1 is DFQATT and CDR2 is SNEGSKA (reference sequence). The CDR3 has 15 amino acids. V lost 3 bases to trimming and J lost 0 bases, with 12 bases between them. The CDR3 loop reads CSARTVVPSYNEQFF. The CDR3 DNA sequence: TGCAGTGCTAGGACAGTGGTTCCCTCCTACAATGAGCAGTTCTTC.

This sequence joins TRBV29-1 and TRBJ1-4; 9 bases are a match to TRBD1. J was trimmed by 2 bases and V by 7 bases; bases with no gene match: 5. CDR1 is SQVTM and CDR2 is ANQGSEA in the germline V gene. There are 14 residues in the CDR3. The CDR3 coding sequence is TGCAGCGCTACAGGGGGCTCGACTAATGAAAAACTGTTTTTT. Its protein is CSATGGSTNEKLFF.

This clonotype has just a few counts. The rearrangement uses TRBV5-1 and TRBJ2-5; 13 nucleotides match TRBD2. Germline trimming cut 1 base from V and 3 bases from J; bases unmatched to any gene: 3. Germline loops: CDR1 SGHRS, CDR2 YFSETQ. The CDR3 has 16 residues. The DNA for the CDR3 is TGCGCCAGCAGCTTGTTCACTAGCGGGGGGGAAGAGACCCAGTACTTC. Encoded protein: CASSLFTSGGEETQYF.

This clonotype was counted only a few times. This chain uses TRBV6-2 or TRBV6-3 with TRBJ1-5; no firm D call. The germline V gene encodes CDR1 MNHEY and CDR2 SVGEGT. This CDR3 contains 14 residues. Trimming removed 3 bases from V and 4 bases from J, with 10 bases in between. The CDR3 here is CASSYRGVNQPQHF. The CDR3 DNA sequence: TGTGCCAGCAGTTATCGGGGTGTTAATCAGCCCCAGCATTTT.

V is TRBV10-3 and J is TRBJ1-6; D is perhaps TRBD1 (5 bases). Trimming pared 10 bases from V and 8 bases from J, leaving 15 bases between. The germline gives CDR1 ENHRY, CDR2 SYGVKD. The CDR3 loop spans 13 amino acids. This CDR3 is CATLGDRDSPLHF. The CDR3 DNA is TGTGCCACATTGGGGGACCGCGATTCACCCCTCCACTTT.

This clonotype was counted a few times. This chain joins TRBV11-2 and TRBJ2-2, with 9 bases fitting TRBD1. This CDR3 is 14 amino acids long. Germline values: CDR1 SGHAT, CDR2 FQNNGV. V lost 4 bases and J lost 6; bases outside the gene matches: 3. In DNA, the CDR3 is TGTGCCAGCAGCTGGACAGGGGTCTCCGGGGAGCTGTTTTTT. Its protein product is CASSWTGVSGELFF.

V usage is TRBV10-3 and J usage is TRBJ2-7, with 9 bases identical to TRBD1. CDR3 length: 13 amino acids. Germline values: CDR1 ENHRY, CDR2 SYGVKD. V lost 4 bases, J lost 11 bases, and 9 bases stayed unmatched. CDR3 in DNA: TGTGCCATCAGTGGCTCTACGGACAGGGGCGAGTACTTC. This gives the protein CAISGSTDRGEYF.

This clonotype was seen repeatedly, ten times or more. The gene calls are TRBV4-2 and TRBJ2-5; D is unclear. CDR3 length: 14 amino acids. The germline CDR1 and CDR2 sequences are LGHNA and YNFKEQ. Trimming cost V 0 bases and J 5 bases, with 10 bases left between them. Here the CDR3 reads CASSQEGLGETQYF. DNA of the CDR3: TGTGCCAGCAGCCAAGAAGGGTTGGGGGAGACCCAGTACTTC.

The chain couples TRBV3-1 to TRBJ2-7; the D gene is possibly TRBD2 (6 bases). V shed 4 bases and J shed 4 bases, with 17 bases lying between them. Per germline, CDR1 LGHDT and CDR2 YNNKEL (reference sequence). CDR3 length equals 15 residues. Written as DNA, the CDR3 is TGTGCCAGCAGCCGAGGACTAACACAACCTTACGAGCAGTACTTC. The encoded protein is CASSRGLTQPYEQYF.